Detailed here is one T cell receptor beta chain. This sample is part of a study of T-cell reconstitution after alpha-beta-depleted transplantation in children. CDR1 is SGHVS and CDR2 is FNYEAQ in the germline V gene. CDR3 length: 15 amino acids. Trimming took off 5 bases at V and 1 base at J, with 9 bases between the two ends. Unique molecular identifiers were built into the TCRbeta library. MiXCR was run by TCRdb on the PCR reads, yielding one entry per CDR3 protein. Of 700,000 to 950,000 distinct CDR3 sequences in the sample, 16% were seen once. V and J are TRBV7-6 and TRBJ2-6; D uncertain. The clonotype comes from a male patient aged 10-17 years who had a stem cell transplant for acute lymphoblastic leukemia, so the T cells may come from the graft donor. The sequenced sample was PBMCs, mostly from graft donor cells, obtained 360 days after TCRalphabeta/CD19-depleted stem cell transplant. For the CDR3, the DNA is TGTGCCAGCAGCCCCCGGTTGTCTGGGGCCAACGTCCTGACTTTC. It yields the protein CASSPRLSGANVLTF. Looking up the rest from reference TRBV7-6 and TRBJ2-6 gives the full variable domain: GAGVSQSPRYKVTKRGQDVALRCDPISGHVSLYWYRQALGQGPEFLTYFNYEAQQDKSGLPNDRFSAERPEGSISTLTIQRTEQRDSAMYRCASSPRLSGANVLTFGAGSRLTVL.